Listed here are 17 T cell receptor beta chains from one sample, sequenced in a study of OX40 agonist ivuxolimab in advanced cancers. The assay was immunoSEQ multiplex PCR, and TCRdb's table has in-frame clones only and misses some. This table holds 55,000 to 70,000 clones, about 88% found once. The sample in question was CD4+ or CD8+ T cells sorted from blood, obtained in a trial of the OX40 agonist ivuxolimab. These receptors were obtained from an adult with an advanced solid tumor such as melanoma, head and neck, liver or kidney cancer.

The gene calls are TRBV5-4 and TRBJ2-5, with D tentatively TRBD2 (7 bases). The V end lost 5 bases, the J end lost 4 bases, and 21 bases lay between the germline ends. Germline V lookup: CDR1 SGHNT, CDR2 YYREEE (reference sequence). This CDR3 has 16 residues. CDR3 sequence (DNA): TGTGCCAGCAGGCGGTCGGTAGGGGGGGCTGGAGAGACCCAGTACTTC. Its protein product is CASRRSVGGAGETQYF.

The rearrangement links TRBV11-2 to TRBJ1-1; D gene ambiguous. Trimming took 1 base from V and 2 from J, leaving 23 bases between them. Germline V gives CDR1 SGHAT, CDR2 FQNNGV. The CDR3 consists of 19 residues. The CDR3, as DNA: TGTGCCAGCAGCTTAGGAAATAATTGGGATTGGAGTAGAAACACTGAAGCTTTCTTT. Translating it yields CASSLGNNWDWSRNTEAFF.

The table lists this clone with a count of one. The V and J genes are TRBV6-5 and TRBJ1-2; no clear D gene. Germline assignment: CDR1 MNHEY and CDR2 SVGAGI. The V gene lost 2 bases and the J gene lost 0 bases, with 7 bases spanning the gap. CDR3 length equals 14 residues. The CDR3 region has the DNA TGTGCCAGCAGTTACAGGGAAGCTAACTATGGCTACACCTTC. This codes for CASSYREANYGYTF.

CDR3 sequence: CASSSGLFSKSYEQYF. DNA for the CDR3: TGTGCCAGCAGTTCGGGCCTGTTCAGCAAGTCCTACGAGCAGTACTTC. This chain uses TRBV27 with TRBJ2-7; D remains unclear. Looked up from germline, CDR1 is MNHEY and CDR2 is SMNVEV (reference sequence). The length of the CDR3 is 16 residues. Trimming removed 4 bases from V and 1 base from J, with 17 bases in between.

In this sample, this clone turned up once. The chain is built from TRBV14 and TRBJ2-5; D possibly corresponds to TRBD2 (5 bases). The V end lost 6 bases, the J end lost 1 base, and 12 bases lay between the germline ends. Germline values: CDR1 SGHDN, CDR2 FVKESK. The CDR3 is 14 residues long. The chain's CDR3 is CASSPSGSQETQYF. In DNA form, the CDR3 reads TGTGCCAGCAGTCCAAGCGGTTCCCAAGAGACCCAGTACTTC.

This chain connects TRBV4-1 to TRBJ1-1; D uncertain. The CDR3 loop spans 16 amino acids. The germline CDR1 and CDR2 sequences are MGHRA and YSYEKL. Trimming removed 0 bases at V and 1 base at J, with 12 bases between. The CDR3 coding sequence is TGCGCCAGCAGCCAAGATTACGGGTTCGGGAACACTGAAGCTTTCTTT. This sequence encodes CASSQDYGFGNTEAFF.

The rearrangement links TRBV28 to TRBJ2-3, with D possibly TRBD1 on 5 matching bases. Trimming shortened V by 7 bases and J by 2 bases, and 16 bases separated the two germline ends. CDR3 size: 15 residues. Germline CDR1 MDHEN, CDR2 SYDVKM. CDR3 sequence: CASKGIGDATDTQYF. Written as DNA, the CDR3 is TGTGCCAGCAAAGGGATAGGGGATGCCACAGATACGCAGTATTTT.

This clone was picked up one time. The chain recombines TRBV12-5 with TRBJ2-1, with a possible D match to TRBD2 (6 bases). With 6 bases removed from V and 2 bases from J, the gap between germline ends came to 14 bases. The CDR3 consists of 15 residues. In germline, CDR1 is LGHNT, CDR2 FRNRAP. The CDR3 sequence is CASGLIGGAYNEQFF. Here the CDR3 DNA reads TGTGCTAGTGGACTCATAGGAGGGGCCTACAATGAGCAGTTCTTC. Based on the CDR3 plus reference TRBV12-5 and TRBJ2-1, the full variable domain is DARVTQTPRHKVTEMGQEVTMRCQPILGHNTVFWYRQTMMQGLELLAYFRNRAPLDDSGMPKDRFSAEMPDATLATLKIQPSEPRDSAVYFCASGLIGGAYNEQFFGPGTRLTVL.

The CDR3 DNA follows: TGTGCCAGCAATCTAGCCGGGACTCGCGGCGGCTACACCTTC. Its translation: CASNLAGTRGGYTF. V and J are TRBV5-4 and TRBJ1-2; tentatively, D is TRBD1 (5 bases). Deletions cut 6 bases from V and 8 bases from J, with 20 bases between. The CDR3 extends over 14 amino acids. Germline lookup yields CDR1 SGHNT and CDR2 YYREEE (reference sequence).

As to this clone: Other DNA sequences in the sample encode the same CDR3. The J gene is TRBJ2-5, the V gene TRBV4-3; a possible D gene is TRBD1 (5 bases). V shed 0 bases and J shed 3 bases, with 8 bases lying between them. The V gene's germline CDR1 is LGHNA and CDR2 YSLEER. The CDR3 is 14 amino acids. Here the CDR3 reads CASSQDLTEETQYF. The CDR3, as DNA: TGCGCCAGCAGCCAAGATTTGACAGAAGAGACCCAGTACTTC.

The chain uses TRBV10-3 and TRBJ2-5, with 9 bases that match TRBD1. This CDR3 comprises 19 residues. Germline-derived CDR1 and CDR2 are ENHRY and SYGVKD. Trimming cost V 0 bases and J 0 bases; bases outside gene matches: 11. The chain's CDR3 is CAISESKGQGFGYQETQYF. Here the CDR3 DNA reads TGTGCCATCAGTGAGTCGAAGGGACAGGGATTCGGGTACCAAGAGACCCAGTACTTC.

The chain links TRBV28 to TRBJ1-4; D gene uncertain. V was shortened by 5 bases and J by 7 bases, with 17 bases between the two germline ends. The CDR3 contains 15 residues. Germline V lookup: CDR1 MDHEN, CDR2 SYDVKM. This chain's CDR3 is CASSPLVWQVEKLFF. The CDR3 DNA sequence: TGTGCCAGCAGTCCCCTTGTTTGGCAGGTTGAAAAACTGTTTTTT.

The chain couples TRBV11-3 to TRBJ2-1; D ambiguous. This CDR3 is 16 amino acids long. Germline assignment: CDR1 SGHNT and CDR2 YENEEA. The ends were cut back, 5 bases at V and 1 base at J, with 15 bases in the middle. The CDR3 region has the DNA TGTGCCAGCAGCCCACCCGCTTCGGCTTCCTACAATGAGCAGTTCTTC. Protein sequence: CASSPPASASYNEQFF.

The chain employs TRBV19 and TRBJ2-6; TRBD1 agrees at 7 bases. The CDR3 is 15 amino acids. The germline CDR1 and CDR2 sequences are LNHDA and SQIVND (reference sequence). Losses at the gene ends were 6 bases for V and 0 bases for J; bases not matched to a gene: 2. In DNA form, the CDR3 reads TGTGCCAGTAGACAGGGGTCCTCTGGGGCCAACGTCCTGACTTTC. Its translation is CASRQGSSGANVLTF.

V is TRBV4-3 and J is TRBJ1-4; 11 nucleotides agree with TRBD1. The CDR3 extends over 16 amino acids. Losses at the gene ends were 1 base for V and 7 bases for J; bases not matched to a gene: 5. The V gene's germline CDR1 is LGHNA and CDR2 YSLEER. The CDR3 DNA sequence: TGCGCCAGCAGCCAAGCAGGGGGACAGGGGGGTGAAAAACTGTTTTTT. It translates to CASSQAGGQGGEKLFF.

The genes are TRBV15 and TRBJ2-1; D uncertain. The germline V and J ends were trimmed by 0 bases and 2 bases, with 20 bases remaining between them. Germline CDR1 and CDR2: LNHNV and YYDKDF (reference sequence). This CDR3 is built from 19 residues. For the CDR3, the DNA is TGTGCCACCAGCAGAGATCTAGTCCCAGCCGGGTGGACCTACAATGAGCAGTTCTTC. This codes for CATSRDLVPAGWTYNEQFF.

The chain couples TRBV7-9 to TRBJ1-1; TRBD1 agrees at 12 bases. V gave up 5 bases and J gave up 4 bases; unmatched junction bases: 11. In germline, CDR1 is SEHNR, CDR2 FQNEAQ (reference sequence). CDR3 length: 17 amino acids. CDR3 in amino acids: CASSSRDRGRFRTEAFF. CDR3 coding DNA: TGTGCCAGCAGCAGCCGGGACAGGGGGCGCTTTCGCACTGAAGCTTTCTTT.